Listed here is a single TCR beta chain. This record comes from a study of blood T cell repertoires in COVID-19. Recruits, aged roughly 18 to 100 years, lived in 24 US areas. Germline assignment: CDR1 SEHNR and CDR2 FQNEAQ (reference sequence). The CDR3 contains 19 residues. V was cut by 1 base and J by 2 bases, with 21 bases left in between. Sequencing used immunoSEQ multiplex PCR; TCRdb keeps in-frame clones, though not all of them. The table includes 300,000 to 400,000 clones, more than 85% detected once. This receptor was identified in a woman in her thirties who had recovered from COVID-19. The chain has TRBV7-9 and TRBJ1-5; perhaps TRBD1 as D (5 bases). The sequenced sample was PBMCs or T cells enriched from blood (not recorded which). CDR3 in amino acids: CASSLELRGGVGGNQPQHF. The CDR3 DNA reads TGTGCCAGCAGCTTAGAACTTAGGGGCGGTGTCGGTGGCAATCAGCCCCAGCATTTT.